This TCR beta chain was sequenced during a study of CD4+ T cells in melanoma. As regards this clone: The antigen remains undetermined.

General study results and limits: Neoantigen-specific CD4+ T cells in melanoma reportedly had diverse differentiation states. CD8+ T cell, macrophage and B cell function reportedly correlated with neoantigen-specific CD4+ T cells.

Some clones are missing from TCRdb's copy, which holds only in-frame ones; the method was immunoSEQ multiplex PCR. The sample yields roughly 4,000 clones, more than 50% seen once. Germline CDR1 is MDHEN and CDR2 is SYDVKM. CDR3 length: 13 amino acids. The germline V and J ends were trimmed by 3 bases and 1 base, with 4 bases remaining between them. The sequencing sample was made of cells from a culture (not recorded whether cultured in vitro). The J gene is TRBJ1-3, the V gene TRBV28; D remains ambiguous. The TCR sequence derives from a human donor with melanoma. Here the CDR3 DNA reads TGTGCCAGCAGTTTCAGGTCTGGAAACACCATATATTTT. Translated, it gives CASSFRSGNTIYF. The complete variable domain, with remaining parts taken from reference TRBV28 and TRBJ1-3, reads DVKVTQSSRYLVKRTGEKVFLECVQDMDHENMFWYRQDPGLGLRLIYFSYDVKMKEKGDIPEGYSVSREKKERFSLILESASTNQTSMYLCASSFRSGNTIYFGEGSWLTVV.